The 13 T cell receptor beta chains in this list originate from one sample, sequenced in a study of blood T cell repertoires in COVID-19. Generated by immunoSEQ multiplex PCR, the TCRdb table keeps only in-frame clones and is missing some. The table records about 78,000 clones, around 90% of them present only once. Sequenced: peripheral blood. Receptors originate from a woman aged 80 or over with acute or convalescent COVID-19.

V and J are TRBV7-3 and TRBJ2-2; the D is unclear. The V end was cut by 2 bases, the J end by 1 base, with 5 bases between. Looked up from germline, CDR1 is SGHTA and CDR2 is FQGTGA. This CDR3 has 14 amino acids. The CDR3 coding sequence is TGTGCCAGCAGCTTATCAGGGAACACCGGGGAGCTGTTTTTT. It translates to CASSLSGNTGELFF.

The chain has TRBV7-9 and TRBJ2-7; perhaps TRBD2 as D (6 bases). The CDR3 is 12 amino acids. Germline CDR1 SEHNR, CDR2 FQNEAQ (reference sequence). Trimming pared 11 bases from V and 1 base from J, leaving 12 bases between. The CDR3 coding sequence is TGTGCCGCCGGGACTGGATCCTACGAGCAGTACTTC. It codes for CAAGTGSYEQYF.

This sequence joins TRBV7-6 and TRBJ2-2; 10 bases match TRBD2. Germline loops: CDR1 SGHVS, CDR2 FNYEAQ. Germline trimming cut 4 bases from V and 1 base from J; bases unmatched to any gene: 3. The CDR3 extends over 16 amino acids. For the CDR3, the DNA is TGTGCCAGCAGCTCTAGACTAGCGGGGAACACCGGGGAGCTGTTTTTT. Translation: CASSSRLAGNTGELFF.

This chain uses TRBV4-1 with TRBJ1-6; the D is unclear. Germline V CDR1 and CDR2: MGHRA, YSYEKL. Trimming removed 2 bases at V and 3 bases at J, with 14 bases between. CDR3 length: 17 amino acids. The CDR3 loop reads CASSQLRQIDYNSPLHF. In nucleotides, the CDR3 is TGCGCCAGCAGCCAACTACGTCAAATTGACTATAATTCACCCCTCCACTTT.

This clone was observed a handful of times. The rearrangement joins TRBV9 to TRBJ2-1; D unclear. Trimming shortened V by 0 bases and J by 7 bases, and 8 bases separated the two germline ends. Germline-derived CDR1 and CDR2 are SGDLS and YYNGEE. The CDR3 runs to 13 residues. Written as DNA, the CDR3 is TGTGCCAGCAGCGTAGCGGGTCTAAATGAGCAGTTCTTC. It is translated as CASSVAGLNEQFF.

This chain links TRBV19 with TRBJ2-3, with TRBD1 as a possible D gene (5 bases). Trimming pared 3 bases from V and 4 bases from J, leaving 11 bases between. The germline V gene has CDR1 LNHDA and CDR2 SQIVND (reference sequence). CDR3 length equals 14 residues. CDR3 coding DNA: TGTGCCAGTAGTATTAAGGGGAAGGCAGATACGCAGTATTTT. Translating gives CASSIKGKADTQYF.

The gene calls are TRBV2 and TRBJ2-7; D possibly corresponds to TRBD2 (5 bases). This CDR3 is built from 12 residues. Germline values: CDR1 SNHLY, CDR2 FYNNEI. V was cut by 6 bases and J by 4 bases, with 10 bases left in between. CDR3 coding DNA: TGTGCCAGCAGCATGTGGGAGTACGAGCAGTACTTC. Translating gives CASSMWEYEQYF.

This chain links TRBV18 with TRBJ2-7; 10 nucleotides line up with TRBD1. The CDR3 covers 15 residues. Germline CDR1 KGHSH, CDR2 LQKENI. The V and J ends lost 4 bases and 5 bases, in that order; junction bases with no gene match: 8. CDR3 residues: CASSLVAGQGDEQYF. CDR3 bases: TGTGCCAGCTCACTGGTAGCCGGACAGGGGGACGAGCAGTACTTC.

The CDR3 nucleotides read TGCAGCGTTCTCCTGTCAGATGAAAAACTGTTTTTT. Its protein product is CSVLLSDEKLFF. The rearrangement joins TRBV29-1 to TRBJ1-4, with D unresolved. With 5 bases removed from V and 6 bases from J, the gap between germline ends came to 10 bases. Germline-derived CDR1 and CDR2 are SQVTM and ANQGSEA. CDR3 length equals 12 residues.

V and J are TRBV4-2 and TRBJ1-2; possible D gene TRBD1, 6 bases. V lost 4 bases and J lost 1, with 16 bases in between. This CDR3 contains 16 residues. The germline V gene has CDR1 LGHNA and CDR2 YNFKEQ. CDR3 coding DNA: TGTGCCAGCAGCCCGGTCATTGGACAGATTAACTATGGCTACACCTTC. It translates to CASSPVIGQINYGYTF.

This chain joins TRBV5-1 and TRBJ2-1; 8 nucleotides align to TRBD2. This CDR3 contains 15 residues. V was pared by 5 bases and J by 5 bases, with 9 bases of the junction left unmatched. Germline CDR1 SGHRS, CDR2 YFSETQ. The CDR3, as DNA: TGCGCCAGCAGTTTAAGCGGGAGCGTGGACAATGAGCAGTTCTTC. It translates to CASSLSGSVDNEQFF.

The rearrangement links TRBV7-6 to TRBJ2-7; 8 nucleotides line up with TRBD1. This CDR3 has 14 amino acids. V was clipped by 8 bases and J by 5 bases; unmatched bases: 11. The germline V gene encodes CDR1 SGHVS and CDR2 FNYEAQ. CDR3 residues: CASRARQGAHEQYF. DNA for the CDR3: TGTGCCAGCCGCGCACGGCAGGGGGCCCACGAGCAGTACTTC.

The chain links TRBV21-1 to TRBJ2-1; TRBD2, as called in the table, went unchecked against the DNA. TRBV21-1 is deemed a pseudogene. This CDR3 spans 19 amino acids. The CDR3 reads CASSKYPEVGLAPYNEQFF. DNA for the CDR3: TGTGCCAGCTCCAAATACCCTGAAGTGGGACTAGCGCCCTACAATGAGCAGTTCTTC.